This TCR beta chain was observed in a study of hypomethylating agent response in myelodysplastic syndrome (dated by TCRdb to about 2021). General notes on the study: The hypomethylating agent given was azacitidine in about 75% of the 11 patients and decitabine in 3 of 11 patients. Of the myelodysplastic syndrome patients in the cohort, several were male and 2 were female. Patients had a mean age of approximately 72 +/- 6.3 years, and a diploid cytogenetic profile was the most common. TET2 was the most frequent mutation, present in about 45% of the 11 patients. Roughly six patients responded with complete response or hematologic improvement, and roughly five patients were non-responders. Response was defined as complete response or hematologic improvement, and any patient who met neither criterion was considered a non-responder.

The germline V gene specifies SQVTM as CDR1 and ANQGSEA as CDR2. Including cysteine and phenylalanine, the CDR3 has 11 amino acids. The DNA shown is the 33-base CDR3, in frame from base 1. The V end loses 7 bases and the J end loses 4 bases, and a stretch of 11 bases separates them. This clone was recorded a few times. The antigen it binds to is not known. No much larger clone is present one base from it, and per-base qualities are unavailable. Bulk bone marrow was analyzed, and T-cell subsets were not sorted. Immunosequencing of the TCR beta CDR3 regions was performed on bone marrow from 11 myelodysplastic syndrome patients before and after hypomethylating agent therapy. Each patient contributed a baseline bone marrow plus two to three bone marrows at different post-treatment timepoints for longitudinal repertoire tracking. Genomic DNA was extracted from whole bone marrow, and quality was checked by TapeStation, NanoDrop OneC and PicoGreen assays.

Library creation used the immunoSEQ multiplex PCR assay. Survey resolution was applied, with two replicates of around 200 ng each being run for a total of around 400 ng of DNA per sample. Using multiplex PCR primers aimed at V and J genes, the hsTCRB kit picked up rearranged TCRB sequences in genomic DNA. To amplify the CDR3 region, the first PCR ran for 31 cycles with the QIAGEN Multiplex PCR Kit. Sample barcodes and Illumina adapters were added to each replicate in an approximately 8-cycle second PCR. Pooled libraries were quantified with a QuantStudio 6 and the KAPA library quantification kit. About 16 pM of pooled libraries went onto an Illumina MiSeq for sequencing, using single-end reads of 156 cycles plus an index read of 15 cycles. The original methods were these. Of 150,000 to 200,000 unique clonotypes, about 1.7% were flagged by VDJdb annotation as previously reported viral-epitope-specific. Raw reads were processed by the immunoSEQ Data Assistant and immunoSEQ Analyzer into normalized, annotated TCRB repertoires. Clonotypes were analyzed with BioAnalyzer and version 0.6.5 of the immunarch R package. Before richness was estimated, every repertoire was downsampled to match the clone count of the smallest repertoire. Clonotypes were sorted into expanded, contracted or novel categories with Fisher's exact tests, where novel meant the clonotype had zero frequency before treatment. Significantly changed CDR3 beta sequences were clustered with GLIPH2 using simulation_depth=1000 and kmer_min_depth=3, and CDR3s shorter than five residues were excluded. As stored in TCRdb, this immuneACCESS dataset retains in-frame rearrangements with V and J assigned. A fraction of the clones does not appear; measured against another copy, unresolved V genes explain less than half of the discrepancy, and the remainder lacks a known reason. That table furnishes V, J and clone size, whereas the DNA furnished D and trimming. Recorded for this sample are some 3,000 clones; 70% to 80% of them occurred a single time. The biggest ten clones account for 10% to 15% of the sample.

The research as a whole found: A possible recognition of novel MDS antigens by the shared GLIPH2 clusters was not confirmed and needs experimental validation. The cohort was small, with only around 10 patients analyzed. Novel clonotypes emerged more often in responders, while non-responders showed more contracted clonotypes after treatment. No significant change in richness, rarefaction diversity or clonality was detected after hypomethylating agent treatment, either across all patients or within response groups. Healthy control donors were not age-matched to MDS patients, which could have impacted the MDS versus healthy comparison.

The chain is encoded by TRBV29-1 joined to TRBJ2-7, with no D gene named confidently. Here the sequenced sample was bone marrow, taken before or after starting hypomethylating agent treatment for myelodysplastic syndrome (not recorded which). This clonotype was sampled from a human donor with myelodysplastic syndrome. The DNA reads TGCAGCGCCGGAGAGGTGTACGAGCAGTACTTC. This yields the protein CSAGEVYEQYF.